This T cell receptor beta chain was identified during a study of T cell responses to AZD1222 COVID-19 vaccine. Broader study findings: CD4 TCRs linked to vaccination spanned spike, dominating at 160-218 and 743-854. Researchers took repertoire samples only after the peak T cell response had come.

Repertoires were generated with immunoSEQ multiplex PCR, while TCRdb's copy carries only in-frame clones and drops some. Of around 110,000 clones in the sample, less than 95% were seen once. Germline loops: CDR1 LGHDT, CDR2 YNNKEL (reference sequence). V lost 4 bases, J lost 7 bases, and 14 bases lay in between. This CDR3 is 14 amino acids long. This clone was seen just once. The target antigen is unknown. This receptor was identified in an adult who received the AZD1222 COVID-19 vaccine. The gene calls are TRBV3-1 (or the pseudogene TRBV3-2) and TRBJ2-1; possibly TRBD1 or TRBD2 for D (6 bases each). The specimen was peripheral blood, collected 28 days after the second AZD1222 dose. CDR3: CASSRRGSQNEQFF. The CDR3 coding sequence is TGTGCCAGCAGCCGGAGGGGGAGTCAGAATGAGCAGTTCTTC.